This T cell receptor beta chain was sequenced during a study of spatial heterogeneity in lung cancer. Overall study: Sequencing consistently turned up more beta-chain sequences than alpha-chain sequences.

This clonotype has at least ten counts. What it recognizes is unknown. Each TCR cDNA molecule carried a unique molecular identifier. TCRdb redid the calling of the 5' RACE reads with MiXCR, one entry per CDR3 protein. Seen here are 6,800 or so distinct CDR3 sequences, around 6.7% observed once, and the top ten hold 7.5% to 8.5%. The time point was: sample taken at primary tumor resection. The donor population consisted of approximately 70 patients with untreated, early-stage non-small cell lung cancer. TCRs were sequenced from unsorted whole RNA of tumor, nontumor lung or PBMC. Notes on the study in general: Counts that tracked tumor mutation counts were those of expanded intratumoral alpha and beta TCRs.

The starting material was lung tumor tissue, obtained at surgery. The clonotype was recovered from a male donor with early-stage non-small cell lung cancer.

The CDR3 protein is CASRDLGGEKLFF. In DNA, the CDR3 is TGTGCCAGCAGAGATCTAGGGGGAGAAAAACTGTTTTTT. The V and J genes are TRBV3-1 and TRBJ1-4, with a possible D match to TRBD1 (6 bases). Trimming stripped 6 bases from V and 8 bases from J, with 13 bases between. The CDR3 consists of 13 residues. Per germline, CDR1 LGHDT and CDR2 YNNKEL (reference sequence). The full variable domain, its missing parts supplied by reference TRBV3-1 and TRBJ1-4, is DTAVSQTPKYLVTQMGNDKSIKCEQNLGHDTMYWYKQDSKKFLKIMFSYNNKELIINETVPNRFSPKSPDKAHLNLHINSLELGDSAVYFCASRDLGGEKLFFGSGTQLSVL.